The rows below give T cell receptor beta chains drawn from one sample of a study of blood T cell repertoires in COVID-19. Profiling relied on immunoSEQ multiplex PCR, and the TCRdb table lists in-frame clones only, not all of them. The sample consists of 150,000 to 200,000 clones, around 90% of them appearing once. Sequencing was performed on peripheral blood. Receptor source: a man aged 40-55 years with active or convalescent COVID-19. Both conserved end residues are part of each CDR3.

V	J	CDR3
TRBV14	TRBJ1-4	CASSRRAGEKLFF
TRBV7-8	TRBJ2-5	CASSFPWTQGETQYF
TRBV12-3/TRBV12-4	TRBJ1-1	CASTGGMNTEAFF
TRBV27	TRBJ1-1	CASSLGRGAEAFF
TRBV5-4	TRBJ2-1	CASSLVLGRGNNEQFF
TRBV19	TRBJ2-5	CASSTGSRETQYF
TRBV2	TRBJ2-1	CASKLAGGKAYNEQFF
TRBV9	TRBJ2-1	CASSKRQGGLYNEQFF
TRBV11-2	TRBJ2-5	CASSFAGGGETQYF
TRBV7-9	TRBJ2-1	CASSKGEVSNNEQFF
TRBV10-3	TRBJ1-2	CAISDRTDLNYGYTF
TRBV30	TRBJ1-2	CAWSATGGRGYTF
TRBV7-2	TRBJ2-1	CASSLAGPTYNEQFF
TRBV6-6	TRBJ1-4	CASSLTGVEKLFF
TRBV19	TRBJ2-1	CASSIITSGGSTEQFF
TRBV6-5	TRBJ2-3	CASSPPVLRADTQYF
TRBV21-1	TRBJ2-7	CASSKATASNYEQYF
TRBV5-1	TRBJ1-5	CASSPDSLSNQPQHF
TRBV18	TRBJ2-3	CASSPPGTGGRNTQYF
TRBV4-1	TRBJ1-1	CASSYSDMNTEAFF
TRBV2	TRBJ2-2	CASSTGLGTGELFF
TRBV2	TRBJ1-2	CASRQGESYGYTF
TRBV18	TRBJ2-3	CASSPTRGGTDTQYF
TRBV2	TRBJ1-1	CASRRQLNTEAFF
TRBV12-3/TRBV12-4	TRBJ2-7	CASSLGTGEQYF
TRBV28	TRBJ2-3	CASNGGPHTDTQYF
TRBV28	TRBJ2-1	CASSLPRLVTYNEQFF
TRBV4-1	TRBJ2-7	CASSHLDRKSYEQYF
TRBV7-9	TRBJ2-5	CASSLESSRWIETQYF
TRBV6-5	TRBJ2-7	CASSYGRDIYEQYF
TRBV20-1	TRBJ2-5	CSASGGFQETQYF
TRBV11-2	TRBJ1-1	CASSLVRGMNTEAFF
TRBV5-4	TRBJ2-3	CASSRQTSGGGSTDTQYF
TRBV11-2	TRBJ2-7	CASSSSRYEQYF
TRBV5-8	TRBJ1-2	CASSPAPRDYGYTF
TRBV4-1	TRBJ2-7	CASSQADSSYEQYF
TRBV15	TRBJ1-5	CATSRDRGGQPQHF
TRBV12-3/TRBV12-4	TRBJ1-2	CASTERTGSYTF
TRBV3-1/TRBV3-2	TRBJ2-3	CASSAPRGTSFTDTQYF
TRBV19	TRBJ2-7	CASSAGDRAYEQYF
TRBV6-2/TRBV6-3	TRBJ1-5	CASSFSYSNQPQHF
TRBV5-1	TRBJ1-4	CASSSRQGSNEKLFF